This T cell receptor beta chain was obtained from a study of blood T cell repertoires in COVID-19 (dated by TCRdb to 2020 to 2022). For the wider study: The collaborator samples originated in the United States, Italy and Spain and spanned the acute and convalescent phases of COVID-19. The repertoires were released in a freely available public database meant as a resource for research on the immune response to SARS-CoV-2. Subjects who had been exposed to COVID-19, were actively infected with it, or had recovered from it provided the deeply sampled blood TCRbeta repertoires that made up the dataset. The prospective study material was composed of cDNA or gDNA derived from T cells, B-cell-depleted T cells, or PBMCs. Sample metadata almost always included a de-identified subject ID, COVID-19 status, age in years and sex. Where available, HLA class I and class II types were taken from metadata supplied by the sample provider and were not determined by assay-based typing. Samples came from the ongoing ImmuneRACE study (first 160 participants) plus 1,254 subjects from 6 global collaborators.

TCRbeta CDR3 regions were amplified from genomic DNA using the immunoSEQ Assay, a bias-controlled multiplex PCR. Processing in the source paper ran as follows. The number of nucleated cells in each sample was estimated from the amplification of reference gene primers within the assay. To quantify the absolute abundance of each unique TCRbeta CDR3 rearrangement, sequence reads were collapsed and filtered. For each sample, productive Simpson clonality was calculated by taking the square root of Simpson's diversity index across productive rearrangements. The source is immuneACCESS, and TCRdb retained only in-frame sequences with V and J called. Part of the clones is not carried over; for the studies checked, unresolved V genes explain less than half of this, and the remainder is unexplained. The V and J calls and clone size were taken over from that table, and D and trimming were inferred from the DNA. The sample table holds 290,000 or so clones, of which 75% to 95% were seen once. The ten most abundant clones make up more than 0.95% of the sample.

General conclusions and limits of the study: The quantity of clinical and demographic metadata differed by source and by participant and was supplied without curation.

Notes on this clone: Its recognized antigen is unknown. Base qualities are not provided; no much larger clone lies one nucleotide away.

From V the trimming removes 6 bases and from J it removes 6 bases, while the gene matches leave 9 bases of the junction unaccounted for. According to the germline V gene (reference sequence), CDR1 reads MNHEY and CDR2 reads SMNVEV. The CDR3 runs 14 amino acids, cysteine and phenylalanine included. Of all the DNA, just the CDR3 is kept, 42 bases in frame from base 1. In the prospective study, participants were roughly 18 to 100 years old, resided in approximately 22 geographic areas of the United States, and were enrolled through a virtual design. In the prospective study, cohorts were assigned on the basis of participant-reported clinical history obtained from a screening survey and a study questionnaire. Recovered participants in ImmuneRACE Cohort 3 were defined by two consecutive negative NP/OP PCR tests, clearance by a healthcare professional, or resolution of symptoms. In the prospective study, whole blood, serum and a nasopharyngeal or oropharyngeal swab were collected from each participant by mobile phlebotomists. Participants in the prospective study had the option to provide additional blood draws and questionnaires over a roughly two-month period. Before DNA extraction, blood samples from the prospective study were shipped at room temperature or frozen.

Material for sequencing was PBMCs or T cells enriched from blood (not recorded which). The chain is made from TRBV27 and TRBJ2-3, and TRBD2 aligns with 7 junction nucleotides. The receptor's source is a woman in her 30s who had recovered from COVID-19. CDR3 reads: CASRRAGFGDTQYF. The sequenced DNA: TGTGCCAGCAGGCGAGCGGGGTTCGGGGATACGCAGTATTTT.